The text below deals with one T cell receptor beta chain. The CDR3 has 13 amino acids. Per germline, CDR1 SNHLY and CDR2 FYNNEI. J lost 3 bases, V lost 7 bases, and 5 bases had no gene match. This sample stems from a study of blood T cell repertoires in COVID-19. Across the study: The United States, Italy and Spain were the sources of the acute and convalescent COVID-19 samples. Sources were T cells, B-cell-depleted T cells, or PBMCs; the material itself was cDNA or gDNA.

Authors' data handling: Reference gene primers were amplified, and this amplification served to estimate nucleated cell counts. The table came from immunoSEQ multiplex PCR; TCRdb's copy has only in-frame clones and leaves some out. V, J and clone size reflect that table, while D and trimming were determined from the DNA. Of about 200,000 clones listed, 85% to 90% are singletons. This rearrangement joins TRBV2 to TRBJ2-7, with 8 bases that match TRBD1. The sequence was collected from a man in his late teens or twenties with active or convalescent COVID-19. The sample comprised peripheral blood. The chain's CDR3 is CASTGTGNYEQYF. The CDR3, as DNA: TGTGCCAGCACCGGGACAGGTAACTACGAGCAGTACTTC.